This T cell receptor beta chain was sequenced for a study of blood T cells in healthy people across ages. A second PCR of 7 to 11 cycles used a sample-barcoded 5' primer and a J-beta primer mix. MiXCR, applied by TCRdb to the 5' RACE reads, yields one record per CDR3 protein. The profile shows roughly 1,700,000 distinct CDR3 sequences, 28% of them singletons. The CDR3 runs 13 residues. Trimming cost V 3 bases and J 10 bases; bases outside gene matches: 6. The sample comprised blood. The gene calls are TRBV12-3 or TRBV12-4 and TRBJ2-1, with 7 bases aligning to TRBD2. This TCR derives from a woman under 40 in good health. CDR3 amino acids: CASSLLREGEQFF. The DNA for the CDR3 is TGTGCCAGCAGTTTGTTGAGGGAGGGGGAGCAGTTCTTC.